This T cell receptor (beta chain) is drawn from a study of blood T cell repertoires in COVID-19. Study background: T cells, B-cell-depleted T cells, or PBMCs provided the cDNA or gDNA that served as material.

The Seattle patients, enrolled during active infection, were followed longitudinally. TCRdb's copy holds only in-frame clones and misses some; the assay was immunoSEQ multiplex PCR. The table lists approximately 440,000 clones, approximately 88% of them singletons, with around 13% in the top ten. Specimen: peripheral blood. This receptor was taken from a woman aged 45-65 years with COVID-19, enrolled during active disease.

CDR3 nucleotide sequence: TGTGCCAGCAGCTTAGCGCCTTCTTATGGGGGAGGCGGGATAGGTTTCTTT. Translation: CASSLAPSYGGGGIGFF. The chain is built from TRBV7-6 and TRBJ1-1; possible D gene TRBD1, 5 bases. CDR3 length: 17 residues. Germline V lookup: CDR1 SGHVS, CDR2 FNYEAQ. Trimming left V 0 bases short and J 13 bases short, with 27 bases between.